The 20 T cell receptor beta chains reported below all come from one sample, sequenced in a study of technical replicates of blood from several donors. Some clones are missing from TCRdb's copy, which holds only in-frame ones; the method was immunoSEQ multiplex PCR. The profile covers 90,000 to 100,000 clones, with about 95% appearing a single time and around 0.31% taken by the ten largest. Sequenced: T cells isolated from PBMCs. Receptors originate from a human donor in good health.

The V call is TRBV4-2, the J call TRBJ2-1, with TRBD2 matching 11 bases. Trimming removed 4 bases from V and 2 bases from J; junction bases left unmatched: 10. Germline CDR1 reads LGHNA; CDR2 reads YNFKEQ. CDR3 size: 18 residues. The DNA for the CDR3 is TGTGCCAGCAGCCCTAGACTAGCGGGGAGTGGGACCTACAATGAGCAGTTCTTC. Its protein is CASSPRLAGSGTYNEQFF.

The CDR3 DNA reads as TGTGCCAGCAGCTACGGGACAGGAATAGCGAACACTGAAGCTTTCTTT. Translated, it gives CASSYGTGIANTEAFF. The chain is built from TRBV4-2 and TRBJ1-1; 8 bases match TRBD1. The CDR3 runs 16 residues. V shed 5 bases and J 1 base; nucleotides not matched to a gene: 9. Germline V lookup: CDR1 LGHNA, CDR2 YNFKEQ.

V is TRBV4-1 and J is TRBJ1-5; 7 bases are a match to TRBD1. CDR1 is MGHRA, CDR2 YSYEKL, per germline. V shed 1 base and J 1 base; nucleotides not matched to a gene: 1. The CDR3 sequence is 15 residues long. The CDR3 DNA reads TGCGCCAGCAGCCAAGGACAGGGAAGCAATCAGCCCCAGCATTTT. Protein: CASSQGQGSNQPQHF.

The chain joins TRBV28 to TRBJ2-1; D possibly corresponds to TRBD2 (6 bases). V was pared by 3 bases and J by 1 base, with 16 bases between. Germline V gene lookup returns CDR1 MDHEN and CDR2 SYDVKM. The CDR3 is 17 residues long. Written as DNA, the CDR3 is TGTGCCAGCAGTTTCCTGGACAAGCGGGTATCCTACAATGAGCAGTTCTTC. Encoded protein: CASSFLDKRVSYNEQFF.

V usage is TRBV7-3 and J usage is TRBJ1-1; 7 bases match TRBD1. The V and J ends lost 5 bases and 7 bases, in that order; junction bases with no gene match: 7. The CDR3 covers 13 residues. CDR1 and CDR2 from the germline V gene are SGHTA and FQGTGA. In DNA form, the CDR3 reads TGTGCCAGCAGCGCCGGACAGGCCAATGAAGCTTTCTTT. Its protein product is CASSAGQANEAFF.

The chain uses TRBV27 and TRBJ2-7; 10 bases match TRBD2. The V gene's germline CDR1 is MNHEY and CDR2 SMNVEV (reference sequence). The trim removed 5 bases at V and 6 bases at J, leaving 10 bases unmatched. The CDR3 has 15 residues. CDR3 nucleotides: TGTGCCAGCAGTCCGCTTCTAGCGGGAGCCGGCGAGCAGTACTTC. Translation gives CASSPLLAGAGEQYF.

The rearrangement links TRBV27 to TRBJ2-5; D remains unclear. Deletions cut 2 bases from V and 2 bases from J, with 9 bases between. Germline V CDR1 and CDR2: MNHEY, SMNVEV (reference sequence). The CDR3 runs to 14 residues. Here the CDR3 DNA reads TGTGCCAGCAGTTTAATGGCTCCGCAAGAGACCCAGTACTTC. Its translation is CASSLMAPQETQYF.

The chain recombines TRBV5-1 with TRBJ1-5; 7 bases are shared with TRBD1. V lost 2 bases, J lost 7 bases, and 3 bases stayed unmatched. Germline V gene sequence: CDR1 SGHRS, CDR2 YFSETQ. The CDR3 length is 13 residues. The CDR3 loop reads CASSLDREQPQHF. DNA for the CDR3: TGCGCCAGCAGCTTAGACAGGGAACAGCCCCAGCATTTT.

The rearrangement uses TRBV27 and TRBJ1-1; D is possibly TRBD1 (6 bases). V lost 5 bases and J lost 6, with 13 bases in between. The germline V gene encodes CDR1 MNHEY and CDR2 SMNVEV (reference sequence). The CDR3 has 13 residues. The CDR3: CASSQGSSSEAFF. CDR3 nucleotide sequence: TGTGCCAGCAGTCAGGGGAGCTCCTCTGAAGCTTTCTTT.

This clone was picked up a small number of times. V is TRBV9 and J is TRBJ1-1; 12 nucleotides match TRBD1. The CDR3 loop spans 15 amino acids. Germline V lookup: CDR1 SGDLS, CDR2 YYNGEE. J gave up 1 base and V 2 bases, and 0 bases lay outside the gene matches. Written as DNA, the CDR3 is TGTGCCAGCAGCGTGGGACAGGGGGCGAACACTGAAGCTTTCTTT. This gives the protein CASSVGQGANTEAFF.

The J gene is TRBJ2-3, the V gene TRBV29-1; 10 bases align to TRBD2. Germline CDR1 reads SQVTM; CDR2 reads ANQGSEA. The CDR3 is made up of 18 amino acids. With 0 bases clipped from V and 4 bases from J, the junction kept 13 bases outside the gene matches. CDR3 protein: CSVEDQFRLAGAPDTQYF. For the CDR3, the DNA is TGCAGCGTTGAAGATCAGTTCAGGCTAGCGGGAGCTCCAGATACGCAGTATTTT.

The chain employs TRBV6-5 and TRBJ1-5; D is perhaps TRBD1 (5 bases). The V gene's germline CDR1 is MNHEY and CDR2 SVGAGI. The CDR3 consists of 13 residues. The ends were cut back, 8 bases at V and 5 bases at J, with 13 bases in the middle. CDR3 in amino acids: CASGSGVYQPQHF. DNA of the CDR3: TGTGCCAGCGGGTCGGGGGTTTATCAGCCCCAGCATTTT.

The rearrangement uses TRBV4-3 and TRBJ1-2, with a tentative D call TRBD1 (6 bases). The V end lost 4 bases, the J end lost 7 bases, and 22 bases lay between the germline ends. This CDR3 is built from 16 residues. Germline V CDR1 and CDR2: LGHNA, YSLEER. The CDR3 sequence is CASSRKTARDIAGYTF. CDR3 sequence (DNA): TGCGCCAGCAGCCGAAAAACAGCTCGGGACATTGCTGGCTACACCTTC.

This chain uses TRBV5-4 with TRBJ2-2, with 7 positions matching TRBD2. J gave up 6 bases and V 5 bases, and 16 bases lay outside the gene matches. Germline V gene sequence: CDR1 SGHNT, CDR2 YYREEE (reference sequence). The CDR3 contains 17 residues. The CDR3 DNA sequence: TGTGCCAGCAGAACGCATGGGGCGGGAGCTAGGGCCGGGGAGCTGTTTTTT. This encodes CASRTHGAGARAGELFF.

The V and J genes are TRBV9 and TRBJ1-1; the D is unclear. This CDR3 is built from 13 residues. Per germline, CDR1 SGDLS and CDR2 YYNGEE. Trimming took off 1 base at V and 1 base at J, with 5 bases between the two ends. As DNA, the CDR3 is TGTGCCAGCAGCGTAACACAGAACACTGAAGCTTTCTTT. It is translated as CASSVTQNTEAFF.

A note on this clone: This sample also contains other DNA sequences that code for the same CDR3. V and J are TRBV7-9 and TRBJ2-7; possible D gene TRBD1, 6 bases. Germline CDR1 reads SEHNR; CDR2 reads FQNEAQ (reference sequence). Trimming pared 5 bases from V and 3 bases from J, leaving 11 bases between. There are 13 residues in the CDR3. The DNA of the CDR3 is TGTGCCAGCAGCGGACGGACAGTCTACGAGCAGTACTTC. It specifies CASSGRTVYEQYF.

This chain connects TRBV4-1 to TRBJ2-7; 7 bases agree with TRBD1. The CDR3 is 14 residues long. The V gene's germline CDR1 is MGHRA and CDR2 YSYEKL. Trimming removed 0 bases from V and 3 bases from J; junction bases left unmatched: 2. The CDR3: CASSQESGGYEQYF. DNA of the CDR3: TGCGCCAGCAGCCAAGAATCAGGGGGCTACGAGCAGTACTTC.

The chain combines TRBV11-2 with TRBJ2-1; no definite D call. Trimming cost V 6 bases and J 0 bases, with 12 bases left between them. The CDR3 is made up of 15 amino acids. The germline V gene encodes CDR1 SGHAT and CDR2 FQNNGV. The CDR3 region is CASSLTRGSYNEQFF. CDR3 coding DNA: TGTGCCAGCAGTTTAACTCGAGGCTCCTACAATGAGCAGTTCTTC.

The chain joins TRBV5-1 to TRBJ1-1, with D perhaps TRBD1 (6 bases). This CDR3 region has 13 residues. V was trimmed by 3 bases and J by 4 bases, leaving 10 bases between them. Per germline, CDR1 SGHRS and CDR2 YFSETQ. CDR3 sequence reads: CASSSTGSTEAFF. The CDR3, as DNA: TGCGCCAGCAGCTCCACAGGGTCCACTGAAGCTTTCTTT.

The V call is TRBV7-9, the J call TRBJ2-7, with a weak D call TRBD1 (7 bases). Per germline, CDR1 SEHNR and CDR2 FQNEAQ (reference sequence). CDR3 length: 15 amino acids. V lost 6 bases and J lost 2, with 17 bases in between. CDR3 protein: CASRRTGEDPYEQYF. In DNA, the CDR3 is TGTGCCAGCAGGCGCACAGGGGAGGATCCCTACGAGCAGTACTTC.